The entry below gives a single TCR beta chain sequence along with its context. This sample stems from a study of blood T cell repertoires in COVID-19. Study in general: In each case, the material was cDNA or gDNA derived from T cells, B-cell-depleted T cells, or PBMCs.

Germline CDR1 is SGHRS and CDR2 is YFSETQ. The CDR3 has 14 residues. The J segment lost 7 bases and the V segment lost 0 bases, leaving 2 bases of the junction unmatched. Source study methods: Nucleated cell counts were estimated from reference gene primer amplification. Generated by immunoSEQ multiplex PCR, the TCRdb table keeps only in-frame clones and is missing some. That table furnishes V, J and clone size, whereas the DNA furnished D and trimming. This table has 250,000 to 300,000 clones, over 80% appearing once. This chain links TRBV5-1 with TRBJ2-2; 8 bases map to TRBD1. Sequenced: peripheral blood. The clonotype comes from a woman in her thirties or forties with acute or convalescent COVID-19. CDR3 DNA: TGCGCCAGCAGCTTGGACAGGGGGTTCGGGGAGCTGTTTTTT. As protein: CASSLDRGFGELFF.